This T cell receptor beta chain stems from a study of response to subunit inactivated influenza vaccine. Study observations and caveats: Every seasonal influenza vaccination brings in few new T cells, the authors suggested.

This clonotype turned up a few times. The antigen is undetermined. This CDR3 comprises 15 residues. Deletions cut 8 bases from V and 0 bases from J, with 11 bases between. TCRdb fed the RT-PCR reads into MiXCR, producing one record per CDR3 protein. The table shows 650,000 to 800,000 distinct CDR3 sequences, with around a sixth occurring only once. This TCR derives from a man over 45 who received an inactivated influenza vaccine. Sequences were derived from PBMCs from blood, sampled about 5 days after vaccination. V is TRBV12-3 or TRBV12-4 and J is TRBJ1-6; no reliable D call. CDR3 nucleotide sequence: TGTGCCAGCTACAAGACGGGCTCCTATAATTCACCCCTCCACTTT. Encoded protein: CASYKTGSYNSPLHF.